The T cell receptor beta chain described here comes from a study of shared clonotypes between healthy human individuals. On the study more broadly: Three CD4 naive, three CD4 memory, two CD8 naive and one CD8 memory plate were used per donor. Study-wide results and caveats: Of the naive CD4 clonotypes, around 4.9% were shared across a handful of donors.

The naive CD8 subset, CD45RO-negative cells positively selected for CCR7, excluded terminally differentiated effector memory CD45RA+ cells. This CDR3 is built from 14 residues. Germline lookup yields CDR1 SEHNR and CDR2 FQNEAQ (reference sequence). V lost 1 base, J lost 4 bases, and 10 bases lay in between. With regard to this clone: Its antigen is not known.

Researchers divided each subset's genomic DNA evenly across several immunoSEQ plates. Assay used: immunoSEQ multiplex PCR; TCRdb lists only in-frame clones, some missing. Counted here are millions of clones, about 94% occurring once; the ten biggest clones make up roughly 1.1%. The J gene is TRBJ1-1, the V gene TRBV7-9, with D hard to call. The TCR comes from a man between 18 and 35 years old in good health. The sequencing sample was made of naive CD8+ T cells sorted from blood. CDR3 sequence: CASSLGQEATEAFF. The DNA of the CDR3 is TGTGCCAGCAGCTTAGGACAAGAGGCCACTGAAGCTTTCTTT.